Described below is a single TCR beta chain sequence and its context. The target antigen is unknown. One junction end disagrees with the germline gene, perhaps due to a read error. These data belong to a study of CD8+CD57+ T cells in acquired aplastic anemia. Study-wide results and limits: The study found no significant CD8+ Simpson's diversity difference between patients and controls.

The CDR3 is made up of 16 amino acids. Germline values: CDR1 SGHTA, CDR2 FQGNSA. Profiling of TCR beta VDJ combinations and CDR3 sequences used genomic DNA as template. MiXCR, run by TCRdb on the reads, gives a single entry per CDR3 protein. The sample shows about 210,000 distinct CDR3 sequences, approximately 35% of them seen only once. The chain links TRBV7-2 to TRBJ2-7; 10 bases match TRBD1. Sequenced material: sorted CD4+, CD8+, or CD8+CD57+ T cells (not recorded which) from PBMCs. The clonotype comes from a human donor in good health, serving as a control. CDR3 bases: TGTGCCAGCAGCAGACAGGGGGCGGTGGGCTCCTACGGGCAGTACTTC. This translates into CASSRQGAVGSYGQYF.